Below, 28 T cell receptor beta chains from the same sample are listed, as sequenced in a study of shared clonotypes between healthy human individuals (TCRdb year 2020). The library was prepared using the immunoSEQ multiplex PCR assay. TCRdb provides this immuneACCESS table in a form limited to in-frame rearrangements. Some clones are lacking; in checked studies, under half of them reflect an unresolved V gene, and why the rest are absent is not known. For this sample the table gives about 660,000 clones, of which roughly 70% were detected only once. The top ten clonotypes cover approximately 1.8% of the sample. Specimen: memory CD4+ T cells sorted from blood. Interpreted using the paper, the cell subset or site label stands for: CD45RA-negative fraction. The receptors were sampled from a woman aged 30 to 39 in good health.

The gene calls are TRBV27 and TRBJ1-1, with TRBD1 identical over 9 bases. Germline trimming cut 6 bases from V and 2 bases from J; bases unmatched to any gene: 10. The CDR3 runs to 16 residues. Germline-derived CDR1 and CDR2 are MNHEY and SMNVEV (reference sequence). The CDR3 loop is CASRKGPGQGNTEAFF. The CDR3 region has the DNA TGTGCCAGCAGAAAGGGACCGGGACAGGGCAACACTGAAGCTTTCTTT.

The chain uses TRBV9 and TRBJ2-5, with D unresolved. The closer fit of TRBJ2-7 to the DNA end suggests the J call may be wrong. CDR3 size: 14 residues. Germline CDR1 reads SGDLS; CDR2 reads YYNGEE. In nucleotides, the CDR3 is TGTGCCAGCAGCGTAGGAACGAACTCCTACGAGCAGTACTTC. Translation gives CASSVGTNSYEQYF.

The chain combines TRBV19 with TRBJ1-5; D remains unclear. Germline loops: CDR1 LNHDA, CDR2 SQIVND (reference sequence). Trimming shortened V by 7 bases and J by 6 bases, and 13 bases separated the two germline ends. The CDR3 length is 13 residues. Here the CDR3 reads CASKGRMIQPQHF. CDR3 in DNA: TGTGCCAGTAAGGGCCGGATGATTCAGCCCCAGCATTTT.

The genes are TRBV7-9 and TRBJ2-1; 8 nucleotides agree with TRBD2. The CDR3 contains 15 residues. The germline V gene has CDR1 SEHNR and CDR2 FQNEAQ (reference sequence). The V gene end was trimmed by 5 bases and the J gene end by 7 bases; junction bases not matched to a gene: 10. CDR3 bases: TGTGCCAGCAGCGGAATTAGCGGGGAGGAGAATGAGCAGTTCTTC. It specifies CASSGISGEENEQFF.

The rearrangement joins TRBV14 to TRBJ2-7, with D perhaps TRBD1 or TRBD2 (5 bases each). Germline V gene lookup returns CDR1 SGHDN and CDR2 FVKESK. V was shortened by 3 bases and J by 3 bases, with 15 bases between the two germline ends. The CDR3 loop spans 15 amino acids. The CDR3 region has the DNA TGTGCCAGCAGCCAGCCGGGACCCTCTTACTACGAGCAGTACTTC. It encodes CASSQPGPSYYEQYF.

The chain links TRBV28 to TRBJ2-7; 10 bases line up with TRBD1. There are 13 residues in the CDR3. CDR1 is MDHEN, CDR2 SYDVKM, per germline. V was clipped by 7 bases and J by 3 bases; unmatched bases: 3. CDR3: CASNRDRGYEQYF. CDR3 sequence (DNA): TGTGCCAGCAACCGGGACAGGGGCTACGAGCAGTACTTC.

V is TRBV28 and J is TRBJ1-3, with TRBD1 identical over 7 bases. Looked up from germline, CDR1 is MDHEN and CDR2 is SYDVKM. The J segment lost 4 bases and the V segment lost 6 bases, leaving 9 bases of the junction unmatched. The CDR3 totals 15 residues. The CDR3 region has the DNA TGTGCCAGCAGGGAAGGGACAGCACAAGGAAACACCATATATTTT. It yields the protein CASREGTAQGNTIYF.

The J gene is TRBJ2-2, the V gene TRBV4-2; D remains unclear. Trimming removed 1 base from V and 1 base from J, with 7 bases in between. CDR1 and CDR2 from the germline V gene are LGHNA and YNFKEQ. This CDR3 has 15 amino acids. DNA for the CDR3: TGTGCCAGCAGCCAAGTTTCAGGGAACACCGGGGAGCTGTTTTTT. Amino acids: CASSQVSGNTGELFF.

The rearrangement links TRBV10-2 to TRBJ2-1; no reliable D call. Trimming left V 6 bases short and J 4 bases short, with 10 bases between. The CDR3 has 13 residues. CDR1 is WSHSY and CDR2 is SAAADI in the germline V gene. CDR3 DNA: TGCGCCAGCAGAGAACCCGCTTACAATGAGCAGTTCTTC. Its protein is CASREPAYNEQFF.

This clone was seen a handful of times. V and J are TRBV27 and TRBJ1-1; possible D gene TRBD1, 6 bases. Germline V gives CDR1 MNHEY, CDR2 SMNVEV (reference sequence). V lost 6 bases to trimming and J lost 1 base, with 12 bases between them. This CDR3 comprises 14 residues. CDR3 protein: CASSFRGQNTEAFF. As DNA, the CDR3 is TGTGCCAGCAGCTTCCGGGGGCAGAACACTGAAGCTTTCTTT.

This clone was observed once. V is TRBV2 and J is TRBJ2-7, with 10 bases that match TRBD1. The trim removed 6 bases at V and 7 bases at J, leaving 12 bases unmatched. The CDR3 totals 15 residues. In germline, CDR1 is SNHLY, CDR2 FYNNEI. The CDR3 here is CASRDRRDRGKEQYF. The DNA for the CDR3 is TGTGCCAGCAGAGACCGCCGGGACAGGGGAAAAGAGCAGTACTTC. Drawing the rest from reference TRBV2 and TRBJ2-7, the complete variable domain is EPEVTQTPSHQVTQMGQEVILRCVPISNHLYFYWYRQILGQKVEFLVSFYNNEISEKSEIFDDQFSVERPDGSNFTLKIRSTKLEDSAMYFCASRDRRDRGKEQYFGPGTRLTVT.

This chain uses TRBV28 with TRBJ2-3; 8 nucleotides match TRBD2. V dropped 10 bases and J dropped 6; count of bases not matched to a gene: 24. The CDR3 sequence is 18 residues long. CDR1 is MDHEN and CDR2 is SYDVKM in the germline V gene. In DNA form, the CDR3 reads TGTGCCACCCACCGGAGGACAGAAAAAACCCGCGGGGGGGATACGCAGTATTTT. It translates to CATHRRTEKTRGGDTQYF.

The chain carries TRBV6-5 and TRBJ2-5, with 8 bases identical to TRBD2. J lost 4 bases, V lost 6 bases, and 7 bases had no gene match. Germline V CDR1 and CDR2: MNHEY, SVGAGI. The CDR3 consists of 14 residues. For the CDR3, the DNA is TGTGCCAGCAGCCCAGCGGGAGTCTTAGAGACCCAGTACTTC. Translated: CASSPAGVLETQYF.

This rearrangement joins TRBV4-1 to TRBJ2-1, with 7 bases that match TRBD1. Trimming at V came to 5 bases and at J to 2 bases, leaving 6 bases not matched to a gene. Germline-derived CDR1 and CDR2 are MGHRA and YSYEKL. This CDR3 spans 15 amino acids. CDR3 coding DNA: TGCGCCAGCAGCGCCCCGGACAGGACCTACAATGAGCAGTTCTTC. Amino acid sequence: CASSAPDRTYNEQFF.

Ten or more counts support this clone. The genes are TRBV6-1 and TRBJ1-1; D is perhaps TRBD1 (5 bases). With 4 bases removed from V and 1 base from J, the gap between germline ends came to 10 bases. The CDR3 covers 14 residues. Germline loops: CDR1 MNHNS, CDR2 SASEGT. As DNA, the CDR3 is TGTGCCAGCAGTGTTCAGGGAGCGAACACTGAAGCTTTCTTT. This gives the protein CASSVQGANTEAFF.

DNA of the CDR3: TGTGCCAGCAGTCTAACACAGGTAGAGACCCAGTACTTC. It is translated as CASSLTQVETQYF. The chain combines TRBV6-5 with TRBJ2-5; D perhaps matches TRBD1 (5 bases). The CDR3 loop spans 13 amino acids. CDR1 and CDR2 from the germline V gene are MNHEY and SVGAGI. V lost 5 bases and J lost 4, with 11 bases in between.

As concerns this clone: A much larger clonotype is one base distant, so this may be a read error. CDR3 loop: CASSTGLAGANTGELFF. The CDR3 DNA sequence: TGTGCCAGCAGCACGGGACTAGCGGGAGCTAACACCGGGGAGCTGTTTTTT. The J gene is TRBJ2-2, the V gene TRBV7-2; 14 nucleotides line up with TRBD2. V lost 5 bases to trimming and J lost 2 bases; unmatched junction nucleotides: 4. CDR3 size: 17 residues. The germline gives CDR1 SGHTA, CDR2 FQGNSA.

This clone was picked up a small number of times. The V gene is TRBV7-2, the J gene TRBJ2-1, with a possible D match to TRBD2 (5 bases). Trimming pared 2 bases from V and 9 bases from J, leaving 17 bases between. The CDR3 has 15 residues. In germline, CDR1 is SGHTA, CDR2 FQGNSA. The CDR3 here is CASSLLSVAGGEQFF. DNA of the CDR3: TGTGCCAGCAGCTTATTAAGCGTAGCTGGAGGTGAGCAGTTCTTC.

The V call is TRBV7-9, the J call TRBJ2-7; D gene uncertain. The V gene's germline CDR1 is SEHNR and CDR2 FQNEAQ (reference sequence). The V end lost 5 bases, the J end lost 3 bases, and 11 bases lay between the germline ends. This CDR3 region has 13 residues. CDR3 sequence reads: CASSPELRYEQYF. The CDR3 DNA reads TGTGCCAGCAGCCCGGAACTGCGCTACGAGCAGTACTTC.

V gene TRBV27 combines with J gene TRBJ2-3, with TRBD2 as a possible D gene (6 bases). V lost 9 bases and J lost 0, with 16 bases in between. The CDR3 runs to 15 residues. Looked up from germline, CDR1 is MNHEY and CDR2 is SMNVEV (reference sequence). Written as DNA, the CDR3 is TGTGCCAGTCGGGGAGGAGTCTTTAGCACAGATACGCAGTATTTT. Protein sequence: CASRGGVFSTDTQYF.

V and J are TRBV9 and TRBJ1-3; the D is unclear. This CDR3 spans 17 amino acids. Germline-derived CDR1 and CDR2 are SGDLS and YYNGEE. Deletions cut 0 bases from V and 0 bases from J, with 13 bases between. This CDR3 is CASSVGVAVSSGNTIYF. The CDR3 nucleotides read TGTGCCAGCAGCGTAGGGGTGGCAGTCTCCTCTGGAAACACCATATATTTT.

This clone has a single count. The V gene is TRBV7-9, the J gene TRBJ2-5; D is ambiguous. Germline V gene sequence: CDR1 SEHNR, CDR2 FQNEAQ (reference sequence). This CDR3 has 12 residues. V was cut by 3 bases and J by 4 bases, with 6 bases left in between. The DNA for the CDR3 is TGTGCCAGCAGCTTCGCGTCAGAGACCCAGTACTTC. Translation gives CASSFASETQYF. Combining the CDR3 with reference TRBV7-9 and TRBJ2-5 gives the whole variable domain DTGVSQNPRHKITKRGQNVTFRCDPISEHNRLYWYRQTLGQGPEFLTYFQNEAQLEKSRLLSDRFSAERPKGSFSTLEIQRTEQGDSAMYLCASSFASETQYFGPGTRLLVL.

Regarding this clone: Other DNA sequences in this sample translate to the same CDR3. The chain recombines TRBV4-1 with TRBJ1-5; 7 nucleotides line up with TRBD1. The CDR3 sequence is 15 residues long. The germline V gene encodes CDR1 MGHRA and CDR2 YSYEKL. J gave up 4 bases and V 4 bases, and 7 bases lay outside the gene matches. The CDR3 bases are TGCGCCAGCAGCCGGAATAGGGACAGAAATCAGCCCCAGCATTTT. This gives the protein CASSRNRDRNQPQHF.

This clone was seen a handful of times. Within the sample, other DNA sequences also encode this same CDR3. The gene calls are TRBV28 and TRBJ1-2, with no clear D. The CDR3 loop spans 13 amino acids. V lost 4 bases, J lost 4 bases, and 10 bases lay in between. The germline CDR1 and CDR2 sequences are MDHEN and SYDVKM. The chain's CDR3 is CASSSETVYGYTF. DNA of the CDR3: TGTGCCAGCAGTTCTGAGACCGTCTATGGCTACACCTTC.

The chain carries TRBV2 and TRBJ1-1; D unclear. This CDR3 contains 12 residues. Trimming stripped 11 bases from V and 2 bases from J, with 12 bases between. In germline, CDR1 is SNHLY, CDR2 FYNNEI. This CDR3 reads CAGITPNTEAFF. CDR3 bases: TGTGCCGGGATAACGCCAAACACTGAAGCTTTCTTT.

V and J are TRBV10-3 and TRBJ2-7; 10 positions agree with TRBD2. The V gene end was trimmed by 2 bases and the J gene end by 0 bases; junction bases not matched to a gene: 4. The CDR3 totals 16 residues. Germline V gene lookup returns CDR1 ENHRY and CDR2 SYGVKD. CDR3 residues: CAISEGPSGGSYEQYF. In nucleotides, the CDR3 is TGTGCCATCAGTGAGGGGCCTAGCGGGGGCTCCTACGAGCAGTACTTC.

The chain joins TRBV28 to TRBJ1-2, with D possibly being TRBD1 (5 bases). This CDR3 has 14 residues. The V end lost 2 bases, the J end lost 8 bases, and 15 bases lay between the germline ends. The germline gives CDR1 MDHEN, CDR2 SYDVKM. The chain's CDR3 is CASSLGPSRGGYTF. The CDR3 DNA sequence: TGTGCCAGCAGTTTAGGGCCGAGTAGGGGAGGCTACACCTTC.

J is TRBJ2-7 and V is TRBV27; 13 bases agree with TRBD2. Germline values: CDR1 MNHEY, CDR2 SMNVEV (reference sequence). Trimming cost V 5 bases and J 2 bases; bases outside gene matches: 15. The CDR3 is made up of 19 amino acids. DNA of the CDR3: TGTGCCAGCAGTCCCTCCGGGACTAGCGGGGTGAAATACGCCTACGAGCAGTACTTC. It codes for CASSPSGTSGVKYAYEQYF.